The text below deals with one T cell receptor (beta chain). The CDR3 has 14 residues. V gave up 6 bases and J gave up 3 bases, with 15 bases separating them. Per germline, CDR1 MDHEN and CDR2 SYDVKM. Using immunoSEQ multiplex PCR, the repertoire was profiled, and TCRdb retains in-frame clones only, with some absent. The table lists more than 85,000 clones, around 89% of them singletons, with 1.5% to 2% in the top ten. The data are from a study of T cell responses to AZD1222 COVID-19 vaccine. The clonotype was recovered from an adult in good health. The chain combines TRBV28 with TRBJ2-7; tentative D call: TRBD1 (6 bases). The starting material was peripheral blood, obtained on day 0 of AZD1222 vaccination. The CDR3 DNA is TGTGCCAGCAGAAGACCCAAAGGGGGCTACGAGCAGTACTTC. Amino acids: CASRRPKGGYEQYF.